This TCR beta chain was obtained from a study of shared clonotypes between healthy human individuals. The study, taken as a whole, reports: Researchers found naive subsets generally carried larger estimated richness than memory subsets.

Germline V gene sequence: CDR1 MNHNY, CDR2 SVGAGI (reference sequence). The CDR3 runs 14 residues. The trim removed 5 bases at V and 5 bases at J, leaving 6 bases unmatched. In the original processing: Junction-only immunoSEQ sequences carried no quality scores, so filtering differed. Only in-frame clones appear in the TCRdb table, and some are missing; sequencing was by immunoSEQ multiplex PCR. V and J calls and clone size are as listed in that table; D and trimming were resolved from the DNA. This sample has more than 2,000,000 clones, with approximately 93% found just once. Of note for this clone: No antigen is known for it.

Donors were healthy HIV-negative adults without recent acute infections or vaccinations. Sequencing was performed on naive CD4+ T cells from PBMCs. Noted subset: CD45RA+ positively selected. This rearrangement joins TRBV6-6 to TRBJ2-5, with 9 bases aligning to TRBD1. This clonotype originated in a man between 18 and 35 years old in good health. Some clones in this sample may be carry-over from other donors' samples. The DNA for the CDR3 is TGTGCCAGCAGTAAGGGACAGGGTTGGGAGACCCAGTACTTC. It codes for CASSKGQGWETQYF.